The clone carrying this T cell receptor (beta chain) has only a few counts. The target antigen is unknown. Each patient went into thyroid surgery without having received any treatment. The sample belongs to a study of metastatic and nonmetastatic thyroid tumors. Study as a whole: Across peripheral blood and tumor or nodule tissue samples taken from malignant and benign thyroid patients, the repertoires were compared with one another.

Original methodology: Clinicopathological groups of papillary thyroid cancer showed CDR3 differences that were used to build a distant-metastasis classifier. Using MiXCR, TCRdb re-called clones from the PCR reads. The V and J calls follow TCRdb's processing rather than the paper's. Of approximately 4,300 clones in the sample, 34% were seen once. Study observations and caveats: Relative to benign nodules, malignant thyroid tumors were reportedly characterized by significantly elevated TCR beta diversity in blood and tumor.

The source is a male donor with papillary thyroid cancer or a benign thyroid nodule (not recorded which). Some clones in this sample may be carry-over from other donors' samples. The material sequenced was adjacent normal tissue.

The CDR3 DNA sequence: TGTGCCAGCAGTCGGACAGTTAACTATGGCTACACCTTC. Protein product: CASSRTVNYGYTF. J is TRBJ1-2 and V is TRBV12-3 or TRBV12-4; possibly TRBD1 for D (6 bases). V dropped 5 bases and J dropped 1 base, with 8 bases sitting between them. The CDR3 runs to 13 residues.